This is a list of T cell receptor beta chains from one sample in a study of identical twins. Each CDR3 protein gets one entry after TCRdb re-called the 5' RACE reads with MiXCR. The profile shows a few hundred thousand distinct CDR3 sequences, roughly 13% of them singletons. The same sample was also studied in work on yellow fever vaccine responses in identical twins.

The source material was memory (CD45RO+) T cells sorted from blood. The receptors stem from a woman between 18 and 29 years old in good health. Each CDR3 is given with its conserved first and last residue. A D gene is named only where the DNA matches it firmly. Expanded clones get a size class; other rows say once, few or many, or leave the size out.

size: few; D: TRBD2; J: TRBJ2-1; V: TRBV15; DNA: TGTGCCACCAGCAGAGGCGGGGGTTGGGAGCAGTTCTTC; CDR3: CATSRGGGWEQFF
size: -; D: -; J: TRBJ1-6; V: TRBV20-1; DNA: TGCAGTGCTTTAACGGGACGTGGGTATAATTCACCCCTCCACTTT; CDR3: CSALTGRGYNSPLHF
size: many; D: TRBD2; J: TRBJ2-1; V: TRBV29-1; DNA: TGCAGCGCAAAGCGGGGAAGCTCCTACAATGAGCAGTTCTTC; CDR3: CSAKRGSSYNEQFF
size: many; D: -; J: TRBJ2-2; V: TRBV11-3; DNA: TGTGCCAGCAGCTTATCGCCGGGCTATGGGGAGCTGTTTTTT; CDR3: CASSLSPGYGELFF
size: -; D: TRBD2; J: TRBJ2-7; V: TRBV7-2; DNA: TGTGCCAGCAGCTTACAGCGGGGGTCCTCCTACGAGCAGTACTTC; CDR3: CASSLQRGSSYEQYF
size: few; D: -; J: TRBJ2-1; V: TRBV21-1; DNA: TGTGCCAGCAGCAAAGGCTTAGAAGCACCTTGTTCCTACAATGAGCAGTTCTTC; CDR3: CASSKGLEAPCSYNEQFF
size: few; D: TRBD1; J: TRBJ2-7; V: TRBV28; DNA: TGTGCCAGCAGTTTGGGGACAGGGGGCGATGCGTACTTC; CDR3: CASSLGTGGDAYF
size: many; D: -; J: TRBJ2-2; V: TRBV4-3; DNA: TGCGCCAGCAGCCAAGATATTGGCAGGGTGTCCGGGGAGCTGTTTTTT; CDR3: CASSQDIGRVSGELFF
size: -; D: -; J: TRBJ2-6; V: TRBV12-3/TRBV12-4; DNA: TGTGCCAGCAGCCGTATACTGCCTGGGGCCAACGTCCTGACTTTC; CDR3: CASSRILPGANVLTF
size: -; D: -; J: TRBJ2-3; V: TRBV5-1; DNA: TGCGCCAGCAGCTTGGCTGGCTCCCCCAGCACAGATACGCAGTATTTT; CDR3: CASSLAGSPSTDTQYF
size: few; D: -; J: TRBJ2-6; V: TRBV28; DNA: TGTGCCAGCAGGCAGGAGTCCTCTGGGGCCAACGTCCTGACTTTC; CDR3: CASRQESSGANVLTF
size: -; D: -; J: TRBJ2-3; V: TRBV20-1; DNA: TGCAGTGCTAGACAGGGGGGTAAATCAGATACGCAGTATTTT; CDR3: CSARQGGKSDTQYF
size: -; D: TRBD2; J: TRBJ2-5; V: TRBV7-7; DNA: TGTGCTAGCAGCTTATTGGAGCGGGGGGGCCACGAGACCCAGTACTTC; CDR3: CASSLLERGGHETQYF
size: few; D: TRBD1; J: TRBJ2-7; V: TRBV7-9; DNA: TGTGCCAGCAGCAACCGGGACAGGGGAATCCACGAGCAGTACTTC; CDR3: CASSNRDRGIHEQYF
size: few; D: TRBD1; J: TRBJ2-6; V: TRBV2; DNA: TGTGCCAGCAAGGGACAGGGTAACAACGTCCTGACTTTC; CDR3: CASKGQGNNVLTF
size: many; D: TRBD2; J: TRBJ2-7; V: TRBV20-1; DNA: TGCAGTGCGAACCGACTAGCGGGGACCGAGCAGTACTTC; CDR3: CSANRLAGTEQYF
size: many; D: -; J: TRBJ2-5; V: TRBV3-1; DNA: TGTGCCAGCAGCCAAGATGCTCAGACCCAGTACTTC; CDR3: CASSQDAQTQYF
size: -; D: -; J: TRBJ2-6; V: TRBV20-1; DNA: TGCAGTGCTAGATCGATCGGGCAGGGGTACTCTGGGGCCAACGTCCTGACTTTC; CDR3: CSARSIGQGYSGANVLTF
size: many; D: -; J: TRBJ1-3; V: TRBV11-2; DNA: TGTGCCAGCAGCTTAGAAAGGGGTGCGGTGGGAAACACCATATATTTT; CDR3: CASSLERGAVGNTIYF
size: few; D: TRBD2; J: TRBJ2-1; V: TRBV5-1; DNA: TGCGCCAGCAGCTTGATCAGCGGGATAAATGAGCAGTTCTTC; CDR3: CASSLISGINEQFF
size: few; D: TRBD1; J: TRBJ2-4; V: TRBV7-2; DNA: TGTGCCAGCAGCACGGGACAGGGGTCAAACATTCAGTACTTC; CDR3: CASSTGQGSNIQYF
size: many; D: -; J: TRBJ2-2; V: TRBV29-1; DNA: TGCAGCACGAGTGGGGGCTTAAACACCGGGGAGCTGTTTTTT; CDR3: CSTSGGLNTGELFF
size: many; D: -; J: TRBJ2-7; V: TRBV28; DNA: TGTGCCAGCAGCTCTCCGGGACACAATAACCCTACCTACGAGCAGTACTTC; CDR3: CASSSPGHNNPTYEQYF
size: -; D: TRBD2; J: TRBJ2-1; V: TRBV2; DNA: TGTGCCAGCAGTGGGACTAGCGGGGGGTACAATGAGCAGTTCTTC; CDR3: CASSGTSGGYNEQFF
size: many; D: TRBD1; J: TRBJ2-5; V: TRBV28; DNA: TGTGCCAGCAGTTTGACAGGGGGCGCGTCCCAGTACTTC; CDR3: CASSLTGGASQYF
size: few; D: -; J: TRBJ2-7; V: TRBV5-1; DNA: TGCGCCAGCAGCTTCCGGGACGCCGGAACCGAGCAGTACTTC; CDR3: CASSFRDAGTEQYF
size: -; D: TRBD1; J: TRBJ2-2; V: TRBV20-1; DNA: TGCAGTGCTAAGCCAAGGACAGGGCCGAGGGGGGAGCTGTTTTTT; CDR3: CSAKPRTGPRGELFF
size: few; D: TRBD1; J: TRBJ1-6; V: TRBV5-6; DNA: TGTGCCAGCAGCCCTGACAGGGGGCGCAATAATTCACCCCTCCACTTT; CDR3: CASSPDRGRNNSPLHF
size: many; D: TRBD2; J: TRBJ2-1; V: TRBV3-1; DNA: TGTGCCAGCAGCTTATGGACTAGCGGGGGGGAGCAGTTCTTC; CDR3: CASSLWTSGGEQFF
size: few; D: -; J: TRBJ1-2; V: TRBV12-3/TRBV12-4; DNA: TGTGCCAGCAGTTTCCGGGCGGGAGCTAACTATGGCTACACCTTC; CDR3: CASSFRAGANYGYTF
size: -; D: -; J: TRBJ2-1; V: TRBV9; DNA: TGTGCCAGCAGCGCGCGCCCCCTAATGACAGGGCGGGGGTACAATGAGCAGTTCTTC; CDR3: CASSARPLMTGRGYNEQFF
size: -; D: -; J: TRBJ2-1; V: TRBV20-1; DNA: TGCAGTGCTACTCGTGGGGTAGCGGACTACAATGAGCAGTTCTTC; CDR3: CSATRGVADYNEQFF
size: few; D: -; J: TRBJ2-1; V: TRBV25-1; DNA: TGTGCCAGCAGTGATGGACATGTGGACTACAATGAGCAGTTCTTC; CDR3: CASSDGHVDYNEQFF
size: few; D: -; J: TRBJ2-5; V: TRBV5-1; DNA: TGCGCCAGCAGCCGAGCCTATAGCGATGTGCAAGAGACCCAGTACTTC; CDR3: CASSRAYSDVQETQYF
size: few; D: TRBD2; J: TRBJ2-7; V: TRBV12-3/TRBV12-4; DNA: TGTGCCAGCACCGGCCCAGCGGGGCTCTCCTACGAGCAGTACTTC; CDR3: CASTGPAGLSYEQYF
size: -; D: TRBD2; J: TRBJ2-1; V: TRBV11-3; DNA: TGTGCCAGCAGCCCCGGGACTAGTGACAATGAGCAGTTCTTC; CDR3: CASSPGTSDNEQFF
size: -; D: TRBD1; J: TRBJ1-2; V: TRBV10-1; DNA: TGCGCCAGTTCCCCGGGACAGGGGAAGATTGGCTATGGCTACACCTTC; CDR3: CASSPGQGKIGYGYTF